Each of the 30 T cell receptor beta chains below was sequenced from the same sample in a study of shared clonotypes between healthy human individuals. It was CD45RO-negative cells, positively selected for CCR7, that made up naive CD8 cells, with terminally differentiated effector memory CD45RA+ cells excluded. Here immunoSEQ multiplex PCR was the method, and the copy in TCRdb shows in-frame clones only, minus some. The table includes some 1,900,000 clones, less than 95% detected once. Source material: naive CD8+ T cells sorted from blood. These receptor sequences come from a man younger than 35 in good health.

The rearrangement links TRBV4-1 to TRBJ1-5; 7 bases map to TRBD1. The germline V gene encodes CDR1 MGHRA and CDR2 YSYEKL. V gave up 1 base and J gave up 3 bases; unmatched junction bases: 3. The CDR3 consists of 15 residues. CDR3 nucleotides: TGCGCCAGCAGCCAAGGCGGACAGGCCAATCAGCCCCAGCATTTT. Its protein product is CASSQGGQANQPQHF.

J is TRBJ2-5 and V is TRBV5-4; D tentatively fits TRBD1 or TRBD2 (5 bases each). Germline-derived CDR1 and CDR2 are SGHNT and YYREEE (reference sequence). The CDR3 sequence is 14 residues long. Trimming pared 2 bases from V and 4 bases from J, leaving 12 bases between. The chain's CDR3 is CASSFLSGRETQYF. The CDR3 DNA follows: TGTGCCAGCAGCTTTCTCTCGGGGCGAGAGACCCAGTACTTC.

The rearrangement links TRBV4-3 to TRBJ2-4, with a possible D match to TRBD2 (5 bases). Trimming stripped 0 bases from V and 1 base from J, with 13 bases between. The CDR3 covers 17 residues. Germline V gene sequence: CDR1 LGHNA, CDR2 YSLEER. The DNA of the CDR3 is TGCGCCAGCAGCCAAGAGAGGGTGATGAAGGCCAAAAACATTCAGTACTTC. Translated: CASSQERVMKAKNIQYF.

This clone was seen a single time. This chain uses TRBV27 with TRBJ1-2; 7 nucleotides align to TRBD1. The CDR3 consists of 16 residues. Germline V CDR1 and CDR2: MNHEY, SMNVEV (reference sequence). Trimming at V came to 6 bases and at J to 5 bases, leaving 15 bases not matched to a gene. CDR3 coding DNA: TGTGCCAGCAGCCCGTCCACAGGGGAGACGTGGTATGGCTACACCTTC. Its protein is CASSPSTGETWYGYTF.

To note about this clone: The sample has other DNA sequences that encode this CDR3 too. CDR3 in DNA: TGTGCCACTCAGGACCGTAGCTCCTACGAGCAGTACTTC. This encodes CATQDRSSYEQYF. J is TRBJ2-7 and V is TRBV28; D not resolved. Germline assignment: CDR1 MDHEN and CDR2 SYDVKM. Trimming left V 10 bases short and J 0 bases short, with 13 bases between. CDR3 size: 13 residues. Full variable domain (outside the CDR3, taken from reference TRBV28 and TRBJ2-7): DVKVTQSSRYLVKRTGEKVFLECVQDMDHENMFWYRQDPGLGLRLIYFSYDVKMKEKGDIPEGYSVSREKKERFSLILESASTNQTSMYLCATQDRSSYEQYFGPGTRLTVT.

The rearrangement joins TRBV10-3 to TRBJ2-1, with TRBD2 matching 10 bases. This CDR3 comprises 18 residues. Trimming cost V 10 bases and J 7 bases; bases outside gene matches: 22. CDR1 is ENHRY, CDR2 SYGVKD, per germline. CDR3 nucleotides: TGTGCCACGCGGGCTAGCGGGAGCCAACCCTCCCAGGGGAATGAGCAGTTCTTC. Translated: CATRASGSQPSQGNEQFF.

The gene calls are TRBV9 and TRBJ2-5, with 13 bases that match TRBD2. From germline, CDR1 is SGDLS and CDR2 YYNGEE. V shed 3 bases and J 3 bases; nucleotides not matched to a gene: 5. The CDR3 spans 16 residues. The CDR3: CASSGVGTSGEETQYF. In DNA form, the CDR3 reads TGTGCCAGCAGCGGAGTGGGGACTAGCGGGGAAGAGACCCAGTACTTC. Variable domain in full (rest from reference TRBV9 and TRBJ2-5): DSGVTQTPKHLITATGQRVTLRCSPRSGDLSVYWYQQSLDQGLQFLIQYYNGEERAKGNILERFSAQQFPDLHSELNLSSLELGDSALYFCASSGVGTSGEETQYFGPGTRLLVL.

The J gene is TRBJ1-5, the V gene TRBV4-1, with no clear D. Germline CDR1 is MGHRA and CDR2 is YSYEKL. Trimming removed 2 bases at V and 0 bases at J, with 11 bases between. The CDR3 extends over 16 amino acids. The CDR3 region is CASSQHLTYSNQPQHF. The CDR3 coding sequence is TGCGCCAGCAGCCAACATCTTACCTATAGCAATCAGCCCCAGCATTTT.

The gene calls are TRBV7-9 and TRBJ2-7; TRBD1 matches 12 bases. V lost 7 bases to trimming and J lost 5 bases; unmatched junction nucleotides: 12. CDR1 is SEHNR and CDR2 is FQNEAQ in the germline V gene (reference sequence). The CDR3 is 16 amino acids. The CDR3 region has the DNA TGTGCCAGCAAACCCGCGCGGGGACAGGGGGCGGACGAGCAGTACTTC. It yields the protein CASKPARGQGADEQYF.

This chain joins TRBV7-9 and TRBJ2-1; D remains unclear. V shed 6 bases and J shed 4 bases, with 13 bases lying between them. Germline V gene data show CDR1 as SEHNR and CDR2 as FQNEAQ (reference sequence). The CDR3 has 14 residues. CDR3 region: CASSSLGTYNEQFF. The CDR3, as DNA: TGTGCCAGCAGTTCGTTGGGCACTTACAATGAGCAGTTCTTC.

This chain uses TRBV5-5 with TRBJ1-3, with TRBD1 as a possible D gene (6 bases). CDR3 length: 16 residues. The germline V and J ends were trimmed by 4 bases and 3 bases, with 17 bases remaining between them. Germline CDR1 reads SGHKS; CDR2 reads YYEKEE (reference sequence). The CDR3 DNA reads as TGTGCCAGCAGCCCCTGGCAAGGGGGATATGGAAACACCATATATTTT. Residues: CASSPWQGGYGNTIYF.

The chain combines TRBV27 with TRBJ2-2, with unresolved D. CDR3 length: 11 residues. Germline CDR1 and CDR2: MNHEY and SMNVEV (reference sequence). Trimming pared 3 bases from V and 7 bases from J, leaving 3 bases between. The CDR3 loop is CASSFLGELFF. CDR3 nucleotide sequence: TGTGCCAGCAGTTTTCTCGGGGAGCTGTTTTTT.

This chain connects TRBV7-9 to TRBJ2-7; tentative D call: TRBD2 (6 bases). Between the trimmed V and J ends, which lost 0 bases and 0 bases, there was a span of 9 bases. There are 15 residues in the CDR3. Germline V gives CDR1 SEHNR, CDR2 FQNEAQ (reference sequence). The CDR3 loop reads CASSLAEGFSYEQYF. CDR3 in DNA: TGTGCCAGCAGCTTAGCGGAGGGCTTCTCCTACGAGCAGTACTTC.

This clone has a handful of counts. This chain joins TRBV12-5 and TRBJ2-1; 12 bases are a match to TRBD2. From germline, CDR1 is LGHNT and CDR2 FRNRAP. With V trimmed by 2 bases and J by 7 bases, 3 bases remained unmatched. The CDR3 is made up of 15 amino acids. For the CDR3, the DNA is TGTGCTAGTGGTTTGACGACTAGCGGGGGTAATGAGCAGTTCTTC. As protein: CASGLTTSGGNEQFF.

The chain uses TRBV7-9 and TRBJ2-1, with 10 bases aligning to TRBD2. V gave up 5 bases and J gave up 12 bases; unmatched junction bases: 1. Germline V gene lookup returns CDR1 SEHNR and CDR2 FQNEAQ (reference sequence). The CDR3 has 11 amino acids. CDR3 bases: TGTGCCAGCAGCCGACTAGCGGGGCAGTTCTTC. Its translation: CASSRLAGQFF.

V usage is TRBV11-1 and J usage is TRBJ2-2; 11 positions match TRBD1. The germline V gene encodes CDR1 SGHAT and CDR2 FQDESV (reference sequence). CDR3 size: 15 residues. Trimming removed 4 bases from V and 4 bases from J; junction bases left unmatched: 2. The CDR3 DNA is TGTGCCAGCAGCTCGGGACAGGGGGGCACCGGGGAGCTGTTTTTT. Protein product: CASSSGQGGTGELFF. Complete variable domain (other parts from reference TRBV11-1 and TRBJ2-2): EAEVAQSPRYKITEKSQAVAFWCDPISGHATLYWYRQILGQGPELLVQFQDESVVDDSQLPKDRFSAERLKGVDSTLKIQPAELGDSAMYLCASSSGQGGTGELFFGEGSRLTVL.

The chain recombines TRBV7-9 with TRBJ2-7; D possibly corresponds to TRBD1 (6 bases). Trimming took 5 bases from V and 5 from J, leaving 16 bases between them. Germline V gene sequence: CDR1 SEHNR, CDR2 FQNEAQ (reference sequence). The CDR3 consists of 14 residues. The CDR3 loop is CASSPGPGDHEQYF. The CDR3 nucleotides are TGTGCCAGCAGCCCCGGACCAGGGGACCACGAGCAGTACTTC.

The J gene is TRBJ2-5, the V gene TRBV4-3; TRBD2 matches at 10 bases. Germline CDR1 is LGHNA and CDR2 is YSLEER. This CDR3 contains 16 residues. Trimming took 2 bases from V and 1 from J; bases not matched to a gene: 4. CDR3 protein: CASSQLAGVPQETQYF. The CDR3 nucleotides are TGCGCCAGCAGCCAACTAGCGGGAGTTCCCCAAGAGACCCAGTACTTC.

The chain recombines TRBV5-4 with TRBJ1-4; D gene ambiguous. V gave up 4 bases and J gave up 6 bases, with 13 bases separating them. This CDR3 spans 14 amino acids. The germline V gene encodes CDR1 SGHNT and CDR2 YYREEE (reference sequence). The CDR3: CASSNPGRDEKLFF. The DNA for the CDR3 is TGTGCCAGCAGCAATCCCGGACGAGATGAAAAACTGTTTTTT.

To note about this clone: The junction departs from germline at one end; a sequencing error may be responsible. The chain combines TRBV6-5 with TRBJ1-1, with TRBD1 identical over 7 bases. This CDR3 comprises 14 residues. CDR1 is MNHEY and CDR2 is SVGAGI in the germline V gene. DNA of the CDR3: TGTGCCAGCAGTTACTGGCAGGGGGACACCGAAGCTTTCTTT. This translates into CASSYWQGDTEAFF.

The chain uses TRBV4-3 and TRBJ2-2, with D maybe TRBD1 (6 bases). There are 17 residues in the CDR3. The V end lost 0 bases, the J end lost 2 bases, and 13 bases lay between the germline ends. The V gene's germline CDR1 is LGHNA and CDR2 YSLEER. Here the CDR3 reads CASSQDRQGLNTGELFF. In DNA, the CDR3 is TGCGCCAGCAGCCAAGATCGGCAGGGGCTAAACACCGGGGAGCTGTTTTTT.

DNA of the CDR3: TGTGCTAGTGGTTTGTTGGGGACGGGCGGGGAGCTGTTTTTT. It translates to CASGLLGTGGELFF. The chain links TRBV12-5 to TRBJ2-2; D assignment may be TRBD1 or TRBD2 (5 bases each). The ends were cut back, 2 bases at V and 7 bases at J, with 11 bases in the middle. The CDR3 contains 14 residues. Germline CDR1 is LGHNT and CDR2 is FRNRAP.

The V gene is TRBV27, the J gene TRBJ2-2; D is unclear. The CDR3 loop spans 14 amino acids. Germline V gives CDR1 MNHEY, CDR2 SMNVEV (reference sequence). V lost 4 bases and J 1 base, leaving 7 bases between the germline ends. The CDR3 protein is CASSSQKNTGELFF. The CDR3, as DNA: TGTGCCAGCAGTTCACAGAAGAACACCGGGGAGCTGTTTTTT.

This chain joins TRBV13 and TRBJ2-5; 12 bases are a match to TRBD2. The germline V gene has CDR1 PRHDT and CDR2 FYEKMQ (reference sequence). With 2 bases clipped from V and 2 bases from J, the junction kept 3 bases outside the gene matches. The CDR3 is made up of 16 amino acids. Here the CDR3 DNA reads TGTGCCAGCAGCTTAACGACTAGCGGGAGACAAGAGACCCAGTACTTC. Protein sequence: CASSLTTSGRQETQYF.

The V gene is TRBV4-1, the J gene TRBJ2-7, with 9 bases identical to TRBD1. CDR3 length equals 16 residues. V shed 4 bases and J 4 bases; nucleotides not matched to a gene: 11. Germline V gene lookup returns CDR1 MGHRA and CDR2 YSYEKL. In nucleotides, the CDR3 is TGCGCCAGCAGCCCGTTAGTCGGACAGGGGTGGTACGAGCAGTACTTC. Protein sequence: CASSPLVGQGWYEQYF.

In regard to this clone: Distinct nucleotide sequences in the sample also encode this CDR3. The rearrangement links TRBV20-1 to TRBJ2-3, with D unclear. V dropped 3 bases and J dropped 4 bases, with 5 bases sitting between them. The CDR3 contains 11 residues. From germline, CDR1 is DFQATT and CDR2 SNEGSKA (reference sequence). For the CDR3, the DNA is TGCAGTGCTAGTAACCCAGATACGCAGTATTTT. It codes for CSASNPDTQYF.

The V and J genes are TRBV13 and TRBJ2-1; 11 bases match TRBD1. From germline, CDR1 is PRHDT and CDR2 FYEKMQ (reference sequence). CDR3 length: 13 amino acids. Losses at the gene ends were 5 bases for V and 8 bases for J; bases not matched to a gene: 2. This CDR3 reads CASSRDRGDEQFF. The CDR3 coding sequence is TGTGCCAGCAGCAGGGACAGGGGGGATGAGCAGTTCTTC.

V gene TRBV9 combines with J gene TRBJ2-7; D is possibly TRBD2 (5 bases). Looked up from germline, CDR1 is SGDLS and CDR2 is YYNGEE. The CDR3 has 14 residues. V shed 4 bases and J shed 2 bases, with 13 bases lying between them. Here the CDR3 DNA reads TGTGCCAGCAGCACCGGAACCGGGGCCTACGAGCAGTACTTC. It yields the protein CASSTGTGAYEQYF.

The V and J genes are TRBV7-9 and TRBJ2-1; D not resolved. From germline, CDR1 is SEHNR and CDR2 FQNEAQ (reference sequence). The V end lost 7 bases, the J end lost 1 base, and 11 bases lay between the germline ends. CDR3 length: 14 amino acids. CDR3 protein: CASTAGNSYNEQFF. The CDR3 DNA reads TGTGCCAGCACCGCCGGCAATTCCTACAATGAGCAGTTCTTC.

The chain couples TRBV4-1 to TRBJ2-7; unclear D gene. Trimming cost V 3 bases and J 7 bases, with 22 bases left between them. The length of the CDR3 is 16 residues. The V gene's germline CDR1 is MGHRA and CDR2 YSYEKL. The CDR3: CASSHPRESPGYEQYF. Written as DNA, the CDR3 is TGCGCCAGCAGCCACCCGCGTGAGAGCCCCGGTTATGAGCAGTACTTC.